This TCR beta chain is drawn from a study of read filtering for tumor transcriptome and immune sequencing. Study-wide context: Roughly 8 patients were R-ISS I, some 15 were R-ISS II, six or seven were R-ISS III. Whole-transcriptome libraries were prepared after DNase treatment.

This library used roughly 0.4 ug RNA and molecular barcoded adaptors spanning alpha/delta and beta/gamma chains. TCRdb recomputed calls from the reads with MiXCR, one row per CDR3 protein. Among fewer than 100,000 distinct CDR3 sequences listed, around an eighth were seen once. This clonotype was observed a handful of times. Sequencing used a population of CD138-negative cells sorted from bone marrow. The receptor comes from a donor aged 40 or older with multiple myeloma.

In DNA, the CDR3 is TGCGCCAGCAGCTTAGGCCAGCGGGAGGCTTCCTACAATGAGCAGTTCTTC. It yields the protein CASSLGQREASYNEQFF. This rearrangement joins TRBV5-1 to TRBJ2-1; 9 positions agree with TRBD2. Germline CDR1 is SGHRS and CDR2 is YFSETQ. Trimming removed 2 bases from V and 1 base from J; junction bases left unmatched: 7. The CDR3 is 17 amino acids.